This TCR beta chain was sequenced for a study of CD8 T cells in Susac syndrome. Study context: Within the group of sequenced Susac syndrome patients, roughly six had active disease and 8 or 9 were in remission. Study-wide findings and caveats: CD8+ clonal expansion in Susac peaked in TEMRA cells and active patients.

Random hexamers primed reverse transcription of roughly 0.45 to 1 ug RNA. MiXCR, applied by TCRdb to the immunoSEQ multiplex PCR reads, yields one record per CDR3 protein. There are 120,000 or so distinct CDR3 sequences in the sample; around 94% occur only once, and around 0.2% lies in the top ten. As for this clonotype: What it binds is not known.

This CDR3 comprises 19 residues. Germline CDR1 reads SGHRS; CDR2 reads YFSETQ. V was pared by 3 bases and J by 2 bases, with 25 bases between. The sequenced target, TCR beta, came from blood CD8+ and CD4+ T cells. The chain has TRBV5-1 and TRBJ2-3, with a tentative D call TRBD2 (5 bases). This sequence originates from a human donor with Susac syndrome. The sample consisted of CD8+ T cells from PBMCs. The DNA for the CDR3 is TGCGCCAGCAGCTCTGGAGGTTTAGGCGGGCGACATTCCACAGATACGCAGTATTTT. This gives the protein CASSSGGLGGRHSTDTQYF.